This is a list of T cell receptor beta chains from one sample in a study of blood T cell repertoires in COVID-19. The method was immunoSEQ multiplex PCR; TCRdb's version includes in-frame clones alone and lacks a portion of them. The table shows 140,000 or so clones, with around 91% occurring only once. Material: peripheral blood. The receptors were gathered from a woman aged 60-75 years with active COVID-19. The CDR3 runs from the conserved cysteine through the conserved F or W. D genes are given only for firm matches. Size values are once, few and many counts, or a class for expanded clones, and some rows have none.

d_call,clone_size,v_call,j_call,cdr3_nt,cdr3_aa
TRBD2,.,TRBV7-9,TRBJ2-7,TGTGCCAGCAGCTTCCTCCCCGTAGCGGGAGGGCCCCACGAGCAGTACTTC,CASSFLPVAGGPHEQYF
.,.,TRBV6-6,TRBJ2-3,TGTGCCAGCAGTTACTCCGCGCAAGCATACACAGATACGCAGTATTTT,CASSYSAQAYTDTQYF
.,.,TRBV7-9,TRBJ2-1,TGTGCCAGCAGCTCCTCGGGGAACTCCTACAATGAGCAGTTCTTC,CASSSSGNSYNEQFF
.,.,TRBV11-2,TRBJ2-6,TGTGCCAGCAGCTTTGGGGCATCTGGGGCCAACGTCCTGACTTTC,CASSFGASGANVLTF
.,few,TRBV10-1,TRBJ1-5,TGCGCCAGTTCACAGGGACTAGATCAGCCCCAGCATTTT,CASSQGLDQPQHF
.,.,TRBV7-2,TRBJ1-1,TGTGCCAGCAGCTTCCGGGTTACAGAAGCTTTCTTT,CASSFRVTEAFF
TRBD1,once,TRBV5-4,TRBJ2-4,TGTGCCAGCAGCTTGTACGACAGGGTAAACATTCAGTACTTC,CASSLYDRVNIQYF
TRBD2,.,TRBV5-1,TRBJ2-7,TGCGCCAGCAGCCTCCCCCTAGCGGGAGAGTACGAGCAGTACTTC,CASSLPLAGEYEQYF
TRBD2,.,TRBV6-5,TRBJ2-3,TGTGCCAGCAGACCACTAGCGGGAGCCTCAGATACGCAGTATTTT,CASRPLAGASDTQYF
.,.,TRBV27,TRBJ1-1,TGTGCCAGCAGTTTATCCACCCGAGTTGGCACTGAAGCTTTCTTT,CASSLSTRVGTEAFF
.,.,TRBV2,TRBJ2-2,TGTGCCAGCAGTGAATGGCAGGGATTCACCGGGGAGCTGTTTTTT,CASSEWQGFTGELFF
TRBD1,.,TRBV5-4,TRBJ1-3,TGTGCCAGCAGCTGGGGGCAGGGGGTCGGAAACACCATATATTTT,CASSWGQGVGNTIYF
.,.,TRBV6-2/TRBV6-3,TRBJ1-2,TGTGCCAGCAGTTACCGGCGGCAAGGAATCTATGGCTACACCTTC,CASSYRRQGIYGYTF
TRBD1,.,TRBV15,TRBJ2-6,TGTGCCACCAGCAGAGCGCGGGGACAGGAGTCTGGGCTCCTGACTTTC,CATSRARGQESGLLTF
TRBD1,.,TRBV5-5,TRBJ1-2,TGTGCCAGCAGCACTGTGGGACAGCCGTATGGCTACACCTTC,CASSTVGQPYGYTF
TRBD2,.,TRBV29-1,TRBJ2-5,TGCAGCCCCAGGACTAGCGGGATAGAGACCCAGTACTTC,CSPRTSGIETQYF
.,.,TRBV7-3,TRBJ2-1,TGTGCCAGCAGCTTATACGGGGGGCCCTACAATGAGCAGTTCTTC,CASSLYGGPYNEQFF
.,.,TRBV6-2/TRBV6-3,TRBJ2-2,TGTGCCAGCAGCTATAACACCGGGGAGCTGTTTTTT,CASSYNTGELFF
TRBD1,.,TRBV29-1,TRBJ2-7,TGCAGCGTCGCCAAACAGGGGGCGATATCCCCCTACGAGCAGTACTTC,CSVAKQGAISPYEQYF
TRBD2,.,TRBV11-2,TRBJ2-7,TGTGCCAGCAGCTTAGATCCGAGCGGGAGGGGCTACGAGCAGTACTTC,CASSLDPSGRGYEQYF
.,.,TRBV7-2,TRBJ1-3,TGTGCCAGCAGCCCGACAGCCTCTGGAAACACCATATATTTT,CASSPTASGNTIYF
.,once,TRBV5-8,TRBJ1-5,TGTGCCAGCAGCTTTGGCCAGCCCCAGCATTTT,CASSFGQPQHF
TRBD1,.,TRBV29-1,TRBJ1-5,TGCAGCGTTGGACAGGGAAACAATCAGCCCCAGCATTTT,CSVGQGNNQPQHF
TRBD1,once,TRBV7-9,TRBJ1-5,TGTGCCAGCAGCCTACCGGGACAGGGTACTACGCCCCAGCATTTT,CASSLPGQGTTPQHF
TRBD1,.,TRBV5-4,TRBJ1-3,TGTGCCAGCAGCCTAGCCGGGACAGCCAACACCATATATTTT,CASSLAGTANTIYF
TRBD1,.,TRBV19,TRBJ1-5,TGTGCCAGTAGTATAGGGGCGGCAGGGGGCGGTCAGCCCCAGCATTTT,CASSIGAAGGGQPQHF
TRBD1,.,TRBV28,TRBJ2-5,TGTGCCAGCAGTTCCCCTCAGACAGGGGGAAAGACCCAGTACTTC,CASSSPQTGGKTQYF
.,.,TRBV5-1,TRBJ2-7,TGCGCCAGCAGCTTGGAAGGTCGGACACAGGGTTGGGGAACCTACGAGCAGTACTTC,CASSLEGRTQGWGTYEQYF
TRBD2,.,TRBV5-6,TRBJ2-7,TGTGCCAGCAGCTTGGGGGTATCGGGAGGGACCTACGAGCAGTACTTC,CASSLGVSGGTYEQYF
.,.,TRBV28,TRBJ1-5,TGTGCCAGCAGTGGGGGGAGTTACCTCGGAGGCAATCAGCCCCAGCATTTT,CASSGGSYLGGNQPQHF
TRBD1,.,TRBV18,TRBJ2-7,TGTGCCAGCTCAGTCGACAGGGCCTACGAGCAGTACTTC,CASSVDRAYEQYF
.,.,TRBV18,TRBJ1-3,TGTGCCAGCTCGCCCACAGGTTCAGGAAACACCATATATTTT,CASSPTGSGNTIYF
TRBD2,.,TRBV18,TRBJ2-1,TGTGCCAGCTCACCACTAGCCTGGACTAGCGGGAGGCGGTACAATGAGCAGTTCTTC,CASSPLAWTSGRRYNEQFF
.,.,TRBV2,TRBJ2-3,TGTGCCAGCAGTGAACTCACGAGGGTGGCGAGCACAGATACGCAGTATTTT,CASSELTRVASTDTQYF
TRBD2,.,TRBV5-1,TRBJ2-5,TGCGCCAGCAGCACAGGACTAGCGGGAGGCGTGGAGACCCAGTACTTC,CASSTGLAGGVETQYF
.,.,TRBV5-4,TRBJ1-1,TGTGCCAGCAGCTTGTCGAACAGCCCTGAAGCTTTCTTT,CASSLSNSPEAFF
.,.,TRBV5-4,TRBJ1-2,TGTGCCAGCAGCTTGGGGATGGAGGTTAGCTATGGCTACACCTTC,CASSLGMEVSYGYTF